This TCR beta chain was captured in a study of cytomegalovirus exposure and HLA in healthy donors. The PCR used 60 Vbeta and 13 Jbeta primers. Measured with immunoSEQ multiplex PCR; TCRdb has only the in-frame clones, and not every one. The table records under 110,000 clones, roughly 74% of them present only once. Germline assignment: CDR1 SQVTM and CDR2 ANQGSEA. With V trimmed by 6 bases and J by 0 bases, 16 bases remained unmatched. This CDR3 contains 18 residues. Sequenced sample: PBMCs. This TCR came from a man aged 35 to 55 in good health and CMV-seronegative. J is TRBJ2-1 and V is TRBV29-1; 8 bases map to TRBD2. The CDR3 spells CSVAGTIRSGGSYNEQFF. CDR3 sequence (DNA): TGCAGCGTCGCCGGGACTATAAGGAGCGGGGGCTCCTACAATGAGCAGTTCTTC.